A single sample is the source of the 29 T cell receptor beta chains below, sequenced in a study of T cell changes during pregnancy in multiple sclerosis. Produced via immunoSEQ multiplex PCR; TCRdb's table is partial and in-frame only. The repertoire includes 60,000 to 75,000 clones, approximately 93% of them detected once, and 3.2% sits in the top ten. Sequencing used CD8+ T cells from peripheral blood mononuclear cells, obtained in the second trimester of pregnancy. Receptor source: a female donor with multiple sclerosis, enrolled in a pregnancy study.

The rearrangement uses TRBV6-5 and TRBJ1-1; TRBD1 matches 11 bases. This CDR3 has 14 residues. Germline V CDR1 and CDR2: MNHEY, SVGAGI. V was clipped by 2 bases and J by 8 bases; unmatched bases: 4. CDR3 nucleotide sequence: TGTGCCAGCAGTTACGCTGGACAGGGGGCGGAAGCTTTCTTT. The encoded protein is CASSYAGQGAEAFF.

The chain carries TRBV6-5 and TRBJ2-3; D remains ambiguous. Per germline, CDR1 MNHEY and CDR2 SVGAGI. The germline V and J ends were trimmed by 3 bases and 0 bases, with 10 bases remaining between them. The CDR3 consists of 15 residues. The CDR3 loop reads CASSYISLSTDTQYF. The CDR3 DNA follows: TGTGCCAGCAGTTATATTTCACTTAGCACAGATACGCAGTATTTT.

The rearrangement links TRBV7-9 to TRBJ1-2; 7 bases fit TRBD1. The germline V gene has CDR1 SEHNR and CDR2 FQNEAQ (reference sequence). The CDR3 is made up of 17 amino acids. The ends lost 4 bases at V and 1 base at J; junction bases unmatched: 12. The CDR3, as DNA: TGTGCCAGCAGCTCTGCAGGGGGACTCTTCGATAACTATGGCTACACCTTC. This gives the protein CASSSAGGLFDNYGYTF.

The chain has TRBV19 and TRBJ1-5, with a possible D match to TRBD1 (5 bases). In germline, CDR1 is LNHDA, CDR2 SQIVND (reference sequence). The CDR3 contains 12 residues. Trimming stripped 7 bases from V and 4 bases from J, with 8 bases between. CDR3 protein: CASTAGNQPQHF. DNA for the CDR3: TGTGCCAGTACGGCAGGGAATCAGCCCCAGCATTTT.

This chain joins TRBV27 and TRBJ2-7; 7 bases fit TRBD2. Germline V gene lookup returns CDR1 MNHEY and CDR2 SMNVEV (reference sequence). CDR3 length: 14 amino acids. V was clipped by 2 bases and J by 3 bases; unmatched bases: 4. The CDR3 DNA reads as TGTGCCAGCAGTTTAAGTTGGGAGGGCTACGAGCAGTACTTC. Translated, it gives CASSLSWEGYEQYF.

This chain connects TRBV4-3 to TRBJ2-2; no clear D. The length of the CDR3 is 14 residues. The V gene lost 2 bases and the J gene lost 3 bases, with 7 bases spanning the gap. The germline V gene has CDR1 LGHNA and CDR2 YSLEER. The DNA of the CDR3 is TGCGCCAGCAGCCAACGTCTTTACACCGGGGAGCTGTTTTTT. Translation: CASSQRLYTGELFF.

The chain is built from TRBV7-3 and TRBJ2-3; TRBD2 matches at 15 bases. This CDR3 is 15 amino acids long. CDR1 and CDR2 (germline): SGHTA, FQGTGA. Trimming removed 5 bases from V and 7 bases from J; junction bases left unmatched: 4. The DNA of the CDR3 is TGTGCCAGCAGCCGGACTAGCGGGAGGGGGAATACGCAGTATTTT. Protein sequence: CASSRTSGRGNTQYF.

The V call is TRBV7-9, the J call TRBJ2-1; 14 nucleotides match TRBD2. The ends lost 3 bases at V and 2 bases at J; junction bases unmatched: 0. The germline gives CDR1 SEHNR, CDR2 FQNEAQ (reference sequence). The CDR3 is made up of 16 amino acids. In DNA form, the CDR3 reads TGTGCCAGCAGCTTGGGACTAGCGGGAGCCTACAATGAGCAGTTCTTC. It yields the protein CASSLGLAGAYNEQFF.

The chain couples TRBV5-6 to TRBJ2-7, with D perhaps TRBD2 (6 bases). Trimming took 7 bases from V and 0 from J, leaving 11 bases between them. This CDR3 region has 13 residues. Germline V gene lookup returns CDR1 SGHDT and CDR2 YYEEEE. CDR3 region: CASSTGSSYEQYF. The CDR3, as DNA: TGTGCCAGCTCTACCGGGAGCTCCTACGAGCAGTACTTC.

This chain joins TRBV6-5 and TRBJ1-1; weak D call: TRBD1 (6 bases). The CDR3 has 15 amino acids. Germline loops: CDR1 MNHEY, CDR2 SVGAGI. Between the trimmed V and J ends, which lost 3 bases and 4 bases, there was a span of 15 bases. CDR3: CASSYPGQLTTEAFF. The CDR3 coding sequence is TGTGCCAGCAGTTATCCCGGACAGTTAACCACTGAAGCTTTCTTT.

V and J are TRBV19 and TRBJ2-7, with TRBD1 matching over 8 bases. Germline V gene data show CDR1 as LNHDA and CDR2 as SQIVND (reference sequence). This CDR3 comprises 17 residues. The V segment lost 1 base and the J segment 3 bases; nucleotides outside the gene matches: 11. The CDR3: CASSIGVGQGAVYEQYF. The CDR3 DNA follows: TGTGCCAGTAGTATAGGAGTGGGGCAGGGGGCAGTCTACGAGCAGTACTTC.

This clone was seen more than once but under ten times. J is TRBJ2-7 and V is TRBV5-4; D is perhaps TRBD1 (5 bases). The CDR3 consists of 16 residues. Deletions cut 0 bases from V and 0 bases from J, with 13 bases between. Germline CDR1 SGHNT, CDR2 YYREEE (reference sequence). The CDR3 loop is CASSLVPGPSSYEQYF. The CDR3 DNA reads TGTGCCAGCAGCTTGGTGCCAGGGCCTAGCTCCTACGAGCAGTACTTC.

This clone occurred once. The chain uses TRBV14 and TRBJ2-7; 7 bases are shared with TRBD1. V lost 6 bases, J lost 3 bases, and 8 bases stayed unmatched. The germline gives CDR1 SGHDN, CDR2 FVKESK. The CDR3 length is 14 residues. The CDR3: CASSRTTGFYEQYF. The CDR3 DNA reads TGTGCCAGCAGTCGGACGACAGGGTTCTACGAGCAGTACTTC. Variable domain in full (rest from reference TRBV14 and TRBJ2-7): EAGVTQFPSHSVIEKGQTVTLRCDPISGHDNLYWYRRVMGKEIKFLLHFVKESKQDESGMPNNRFLAERTGGTYSTLKVQPAELEDSGVYFCASSRTTGFYEQYFGPGTRLTVT.

The rearrangement links TRBV5-1 to TRBJ1-2; 7 bases are a match to TRBD1. V shed 0 bases and J 5 bases; nucleotides not matched to a gene: 13. The CDR3 extends over 17 amino acids. CDR1 SGHRS and CDR2 YFSETQ come from the germline V gene. The CDR3 loop is CASSLAEMGQLPYGYTF. The DNA for the CDR3 is TGCGCCAGCAGCTTGGCGGAGATGGGACAGCTTCCTTATGGCTACACCTTC.

V gene TRBV4-3 combines with J gene TRBJ2-5, with a weak D call TRBD2 (6 bases). Germline CDR1 and CDR2: LGHNA and YSLEER. The length of the CDR3 is 17 residues. Trimming left V 11 bases short and J 4 bases short, with 29 bases between. The CDR3 DNA follows: TGCGCCCGTGGCCAAGCGGACCCGGGAGATGATAGAGAGACCCAGTACTTC. Amino acids: CARGQADPGDDRETQYF.

The chain links TRBV21-1 to TRBJ2-7; the table names TRBD2, a call not compared with the DNA. TRBV21-1 constitutes a pseudogene. The CDR3 consists of 12 residues. CDR3 coding DNA: TGTGCCAGCAGCAAAGTCCTCTACGAGCAGTACTTC. It is translated as CASSKVLYEQYF.

The genes are TRBV10-3 and TRBJ2-1; TRBD2 aligns across 9 bases. CDR3 length: 19 amino acids. Germline-derived CDR1 and CDR2 are ENHRY and SYGVKD. The ends lost 2 bases at V and 7 bases at J; junction bases unmatched: 18. The CDR3 loop is CAISEPHSIASGNLNEQFF. CDR3 nucleotides: TGTGCCATCAGTGAGCCGCACTCTATAGCTAGCGGGAATCTTAATGAGCAGTTCTTC.

This chain joins TRBV5-6 and TRBJ2-7; D gene uncertain. This CDR3 spans 13 amino acids. Between the trimmed V and J ends, which lost 0 bases and 1 base, there was a span of 5 bases. CDR1 is SGHDT, CDR2 YYEEEE, per germline. Here the CDR3 reads CASSLDGSYEQYF. Here the CDR3 DNA reads TGTGCCAGCAGCTTGGACGGTTCCTACGAGCAGTACTTC.

V gene TRBV19 combines with J gene TRBJ2-2; D possibly corresponds to TRBD2 (7 bases). CDR1 is LNHDA, CDR2 SQIVND, per germline (reference sequence). The CDR3 is 16 amino acids. The V and J ends lost 6 bases and 5 bases respectively, with 19 bases between them. The CDR3 DNA reads as TGTGCCAGTAGGGAACCTTGGGGGGGCGGTACCGGGGAGCTGTTTTTT. This codes for CASREPWGGGTGELFF.

This chain uses TRBV14 with TRBJ2-2, with D possibly being TRBD2 (5 bases). Germline lookup yields CDR1 SGHDN and CDR2 FVKESK. The V end was cut by 1 base, the J end by 5 bases, with 8 bases between. This CDR3 region has 14 residues. The CDR3 DNA sequence: TGTGCCAGCAGCCAAGTACGAGGGACCGGGGAGCTGTTTTTT. The encoded protein is CASSQVRGTGELFF.

V and J are TRBV7-9 and TRBJ2-7; the match to TRBD1 covers 7 bases. Germline loops: CDR1 SEHNR, CDR2 FQNEAQ (reference sequence). Losses at the gene ends were 4 bases for V and 1 base for J; bases not matched to a gene: 1. The CDR3 sequence is 13 residues long. For the CDR3, the DNA is TGTGCCAGCAGCTCGGGACAGTCCTACGAGCAGTACTTC. Amino acids: CASSSGQSYEQYF.

V usage is TRBV7-2 and J usage is TRBJ1-2; D ambiguous. The CDR3 covers 14 residues. CDR1 is SGHTA, CDR2 FQGNSA, per germline. Trimming removed 2 bases at V and 1 base at J, with 8 bases between. The CDR3, as DNA: TGTGCCAGCAGCTTAAATGTACTTAACTATGGCTACACCTTC. Translated: CASSLNVLNYGYTF.

The rearrangement links TRBV5-1 to TRBJ2-5; possible D gene TRBD1, 6 bases. Germline assignment: CDR1 SGHRS and CDR2 YFSETQ. The CDR3 is 15 residues long. V dropped 0 bases and J dropped 3 bases, with 12 bases sitting between them. The CDR3 spells CASSLGQGIEETQYF. The CDR3 DNA reads TGCGCCAGCAGCTTGGGGCAGGGGATAGAAGAGACCCAGTACTTC.

This chain joins TRBV7-9 and TRBJ1-5; 7 nucleotides align to TRBD1. With V trimmed by 1 base and J by 0 bases, 3 bases remained unmatched. Per the germline V gene, CDR1 is SEHNR and CDR2 is FQNEAQ (reference sequence). The length of the CDR3 is 16 residues. The CDR3 protein is CASSLVGTDSNQPQHF. The CDR3 nucleotides are TGTGCCAGCAGCTTAGTGGGGACAGATAGCAATCAGCCCCAGCATTTT.

The genes are TRBV4-1 and TRBJ2-7; the match to TRBD1 covers 8 bases. The CDR3 contains 15 residues. J gave up 3 bases and V 4 bases, and 8 bases lay outside the gene matches. Germline V gene lookup returns CDR1 MGHRA and CDR2 YSYEKL. CDR3 amino acids: CASSPAGTGDYEQYF. The CDR3 DNA reads as TGCGCCAGCAGCCCTGCCGGGACAGGCGACTACGAGCAGTACTTC.

This clone was found once. V is TRBV5-1 and J is TRBJ2-7; 12 nucleotides agree with TRBD2. CDR1 and CDR2 from the germline V gene are SGHRS and YFSETQ. Trimming at V came to 4 bases and at J to 3 bases, leaving 8 bases not matched to a gene. This CDR3 region has 16 residues. CDR3 sequence reads: CASSAGLAGIYYEQYF. In DNA, the CDR3 is TGCGCCAGCAGCGCCGGACTAGCGGGAATATACTACGAGCAGTACTTC. The entire variable domain, with the rest obtained from reference TRBV5-1 and TRBJ2-7, is as follows: KAGVTQTPRYLIKTRGQQVTLSCSPISGHRSVSWYQQTPGQGLQFLFEYFSETQRNKGNFPGRFSGRQFSNSRSEMNVSTLELGDSALYLCASSAGLAGIYYEQYFGPGTRLTVT.

J is TRBJ2-1 and V is TRBV28, with D tentatively TRBD2 (6 bases). V shed 5 bases and J shed 3 bases, with 17 bases lying between them. The germline CDR1 and CDR2 sequences are MDHEN and SYDVKM. This CDR3 has 16 amino acids. The DNA for the CDR3 is TGTGCCAGCAGTCCCTCTCGGACTACGCGCTACAATGAGCAGTTCTTC. Its translation is CASSPSRTTRYNEQFF.

In its sample, this clone was seen once. This chain uses TRBV30 with TRBJ1-3, with TRBD1 matching over 7 bases. The CDR3 is 14 residues long. The V gene end was trimmed by 4 bases and the J gene end by 3 bases; junction bases not matched to a gene: 6. Germline V CDR1 and CDR2: GTSNPN, SVGIG (reference sequence). As DNA, the CDR3 is TGTGCCTGGATTTCCGGGACAGTTGGAAACACCATATATTTT. Protein sequence: CAWISGTVGNTIYF.

The V gene is TRBV27, the J gene TRBJ1-5; 8 nucleotides match TRBD1. The CDR3 has 15 residues. Germline V gene data show CDR1 as MNHEY and CDR2 as SMNVEV (reference sequence). V was pared by 5 bases and J by 6 bases, with 9 bases of the junction left unmatched. The CDR3 sequence: CASSPRDRPTQPQHF. Here the CDR3 DNA reads TGTGCCAGCAGTCCACGGGACAGGCCGACTCAGCCCCAGCATTTT.